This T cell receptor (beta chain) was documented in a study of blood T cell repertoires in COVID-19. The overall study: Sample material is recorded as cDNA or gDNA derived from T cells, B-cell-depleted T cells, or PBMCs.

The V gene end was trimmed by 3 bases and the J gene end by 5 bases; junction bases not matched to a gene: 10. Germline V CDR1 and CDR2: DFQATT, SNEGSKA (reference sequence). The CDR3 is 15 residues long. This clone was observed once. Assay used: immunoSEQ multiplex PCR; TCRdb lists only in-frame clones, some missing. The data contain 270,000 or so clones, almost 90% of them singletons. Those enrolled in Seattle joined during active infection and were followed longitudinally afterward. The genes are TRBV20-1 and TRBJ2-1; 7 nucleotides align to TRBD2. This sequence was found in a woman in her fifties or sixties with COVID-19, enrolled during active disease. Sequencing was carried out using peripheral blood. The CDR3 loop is CSASVAAGHNNEQFF. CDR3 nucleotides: TGCAGTGCTAGTGTTGCAGCGGGGCACAACAATGAGCAGTTCTTC.